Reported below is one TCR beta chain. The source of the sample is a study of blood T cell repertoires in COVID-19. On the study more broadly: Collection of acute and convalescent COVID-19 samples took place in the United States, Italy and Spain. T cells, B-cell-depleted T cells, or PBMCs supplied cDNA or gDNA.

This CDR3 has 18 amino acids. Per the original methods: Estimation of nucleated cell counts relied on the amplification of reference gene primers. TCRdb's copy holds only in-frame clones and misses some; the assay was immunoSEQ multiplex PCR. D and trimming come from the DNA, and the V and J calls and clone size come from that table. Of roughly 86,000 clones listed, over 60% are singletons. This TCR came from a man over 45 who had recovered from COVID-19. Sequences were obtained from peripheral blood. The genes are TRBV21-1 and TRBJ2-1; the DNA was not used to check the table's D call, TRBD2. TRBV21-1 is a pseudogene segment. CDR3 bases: TGTGCCAGCAGCAACCGCGCGGGGGGACTAGCGGACCACAATGAGCAGTTCTTC. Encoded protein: CASSNRAGGLADHNEQFF.